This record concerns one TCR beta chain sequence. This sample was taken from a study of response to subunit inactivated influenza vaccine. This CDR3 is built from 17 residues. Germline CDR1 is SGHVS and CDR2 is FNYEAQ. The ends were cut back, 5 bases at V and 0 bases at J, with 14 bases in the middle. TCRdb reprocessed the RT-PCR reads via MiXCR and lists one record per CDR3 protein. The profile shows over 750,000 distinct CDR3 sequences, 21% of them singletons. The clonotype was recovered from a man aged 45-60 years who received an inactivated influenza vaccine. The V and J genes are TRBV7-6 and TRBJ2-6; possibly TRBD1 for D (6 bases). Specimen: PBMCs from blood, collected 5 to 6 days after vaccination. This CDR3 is CASSLLQGRSGANVLTF. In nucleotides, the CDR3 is TGTGCCAGCAGCCTTTTACAGGGTCGCTCTGGGGCCAACGTCCTGACTTTC.